The 23 T cell receptor beta chains listed next were all sequenced from one sample in a study of blood T cell repertoires in COVID-19 (dated by TCRdb to the early 2020s). Library preparation used the immunoSEQ multiplex PCR assay. Here the immuneACCESS table is served through TCRdb, limited to in-frame sequences with V and J called. Missing clones are a known gap in these copies; in checked studies unresolved V genes cover under half, and the rest lacks a known reason. For this sample the table gives around 29,000 clones, of which roughly 65% were detected only once. The biggest ten clones account for roughly 17% of the sample. The material sequenced was peripheral blood. The source is a human donor in a cohort sampled during active COVID-19.

The rearrangement links TRBV9 to TRBJ2-1; the match to TRBD2 covers 11 bases. This CDR3 spans 16 amino acids. After removal of 4 bases from V and 7 bases from J, the junction contained 10 bases not matched to a gene. Germline V lookup: CDR1 SGDLS, CDR2 YYNGEE. Here the CDR3 DNA reads TGTGCCAGCAGCTCTCTAGCGGGAGGCAGAATGAATGAGCAGTTCTTC. Translating it yields CASSSLAGGRMNEQFF.

This clone was picked up a small number of times. The chain joins TRBV7-3 to TRBJ1-1; D unclear. The ends were cut back, 5 bases at V and 5 bases at J, with 12 bases in the middle. There are 13 residues in the CDR3. CDR1 and CDR2 from the germline V gene are SGHTA and FQGTGA. The CDR3 DNA follows: TGTGCCAGCAGCGGGAGCGGACGGACTGAAGCTTTCTTT. It is translated as CASSGSGRTEAFF.

The chain employs TRBV19 and TRBJ2-5; weak D call: TRBD2 (5 bases). The ends were cut back, 4 bases at V and 1 base at J, with 19 bases in the middle. The germline gives CDR1 LNHDA, CDR2 SQIVND (reference sequence). This CDR3 region has 17 residues. The CDR3 here is CASSTDRGSPPQETQYF. CDR3 bases: TGTGCCAGTAGTACGGATCGTGGGAGCCCCCCCCAAGAGACCCAGTACTTC.

This clone appeared a few times. V is TRBV10-3 and J is TRBJ2-1; 10 positions agree with TRBD2. CDR1 and CDR2 from the germline V gene are ENHRY and SYGVKD. This CDR3 is built from 17 residues. V lost 2 bases, J lost 6 bases, and 10 bases stayed unmatched. The CDR3 region has the DNA TGTGCCATCAGTGAGCGAACCGGGACTAGCGTATCCAATGAGCAGTTCTTC. Encoded protein: CAISERTGTSVSNEQFF.

This rearrangement joins TRBV7-2 to TRBJ1-1; 7 bases match TRBD1. J was trimmed by 4 bases and V by 4 bases; bases with no gene match: 9. CDR3 length: 15 residues. CDR1 is SGHTA, CDR2 FQGNSA, per germline. The CDR3 loop reads CASSSPTGTSTEAFF. CDR3 nucleotide sequence: TGTGCCAGCAGCTCCCCGACAGGGACCTCCACTGAAGCTTTCTTT.

J is TRBJ2-7 and V is TRBV19, with 9 nucleotides matching TRBD2. The CDR3 has 13 residues. Germline CDR1 LNHDA, CDR2 SQIVND (reference sequence). Losses at the gene ends were 4 bases for V and 4 bases for J; bases not matched to a gene: 2. CDR3 bases: TGTGCCAGTAGTACGAGCGGGGGGTACGAGCAGTACTTC. Protein: CASSTSGGYEQYF.

CDR3 protein: CASSPDRPTNEKLFF. The CDR3 bases are TGTGCCAGCAGTCCAGACAGACCAACTAATGAAAAACTGTTTTTT. V usage is TRBV27 and J usage is TRBJ1-4, with D tentatively TRBD1 (5 bases). The germline CDR1 and CDR2 sequences are MNHEY and SMNVEV (reference sequence). V was cut by 5 bases and J by 0 bases, with 10 bases left in between. The CDR3 is 15 amino acids.

The V gene is TRBV7-9, the J gene TRBJ2-3, with a possible D match to TRBD1 (5 bases). Germline-derived CDR1 and CDR2 are SEHNR and FQNEAQ (reference sequence). V gave up 5 bases and J gave up 4 bases, with 16 bases separating them. The CDR3 extends over 15 amino acids. CDR3 sequence: CASSLRRIGADTQYF. As DNA, the CDR3 is TGTGCCAGCAGCCTCCGGCGGATAGGGGCAGATACGCAGTATTTT.

V is TRBV27 and J is TRBJ2-1; TRBD2 is a possible D gene (6 bases). With 3 bases removed from V and 1 base from J, the gap between germline ends came to 13 bases. The CDR3 sequence is 16 residues long. The germline gives CDR1 MNHEY, CDR2 SMNVEV (reference sequence). CDR3 residues: CASSLGGGGSYNEQFF. CDR3 in DNA: TGTGCCAGCAGTTTGGGCGGCGGAGGGTCCTACAATGAGCAGTTCTTC.

J is TRBJ2-7 and V is TRBV5-1; D possibly corresponds to TRBD2 (6 bases). CDR3 size: 13 residues. Trimming cost V 5 bases and J 3 bases, with 12 bases left between them. Germline V lookup: CDR1 SGHRS, CDR2 YFSETQ. CDR3 coding DNA: TGCGCCAGCAGAGGCGGGACGAACTACGAGCAGTACTTC. Protein: CASRGGTNYEQYF.

The genes are TRBV28 and TRBJ1-1, with TRBD1 matching 9 bases. The CDR3 contains 14 residues. The germline CDR1 and CDR2 sequences are MDHEN and SYDVKM. Trimming removed 5 bases from V and 3 bases from J; junction bases left unmatched: 4. CDR3 loop: CASSRRQGDTEAFF. For the CDR3, the DNA is TGTGCCAGCAGTCGACGACAGGGGGACACTGAAGCTTTCTTT.

The chain employs TRBV12-3 or TRBV12-4 and TRBJ2-5; D possibly corresponds to TRBD1 (6 bases). Trimming pared 6 bases from V and 4 bases from J, leaving 12 bases between. The length of the CDR3 is 13 residues. CDR3 in amino acids: CASSTTGRETQYF. The CDR3 bases are TGTGCCAGCAGCACGACAGGTCGAGAGACCCAGTACTTC.

The rearrangement links TRBV7-6 to TRBJ2-7, with 7 bases that match TRBD2. The CDR3 contains 16 residues. With 5 bases clipped from V and 2 bases from J, the junction kept 12 bases outside the gene matches. Looked up from germline, CDR1 is SGHVS and CDR2 is FNYEAQ. CDR3 sequence (DNA): TGTGCCAGCAGCCCCAGGTGGGCGGGAGTAACCTACGAGCAGTACTTC. Protein product: CASSPRWAGVTYEQYF.

This rearrangement joins TRBV5-4 to TRBJ1-1; perhaps TRBD1 as D (6 bases). There are 15 residues in the CDR3. Trimming took off 5 bases at V and 0 bases at J, with 14 bases between the two ends. From germline, CDR1 is SGHNT and CDR2 YYREEE (reference sequence). The CDR3: CASRIQGPVNTEAFF. In nucleotides, the CDR3 is TGTGCCAGCAGGATCCAGGGGCCGGTGAACACTGAAGCTTTCTTT.

The gene calls are TRBV7-6 and TRBJ1-1; 9 bases match TRBD1. The V and J ends lost 2 bases and 1 base, in that order; junction bases with no gene match: 8. CDR1 is SGHVS and CDR2 is FNYEAQ in the germline V gene. The CDR3 contains 17 residues. CDR3 sequence: CASSLLTRQGGNTEAFF. CDR3 DNA: TGTGCCAGCAGCTTATTAACTCGACAGGGGGGGAACACTGAAGCTTTCTTT.

This clone was picked up many times. Mismatch with germline at one junction end may stem from a read error. V usage is TRBV6-2 or TRBV6-3 and J usage is TRBJ1-4; possible D gene TRBD1, 6 bases. The length of the CDR3 is 12 residues. Germline-derived CDR1 and CDR2 are MNHEY and SVGEGT. The CDR3 DNA sequence: TGTGCCAGCAGTTACTTCGCAGGGGATTGGGCTTTT. As protein: CASSYFAGDWAF.

The gene calls are TRBV15 and TRBJ2-2; 12 positions agree with TRBD2. The CDR3 contains 17 residues. The V gene's germline CDR1 is LNHNV and CDR2 YYDKDF (reference sequence). The V segment lost 5 bases and the J segment 5 bases; nucleotides outside the gene matches: 9. CDR3 DNA: TGTGCCACCAGCTCGGACCTCCTAGCGGGAGGGACCGGGGAGCTGTTTTTT. This sequence encodes CATSSDLLAGGTGELFF.

This chain links TRBV7-2 with TRBJ2-5; 11 bases agree with TRBD2. CDR1 is SGHTA and CDR2 is FQGNSA in the germline V gene. V lost 7 bases, J lost 5 bases, and 6 bases stayed unmatched. The length of the CDR3 is 14 residues. CDR3 region: CASKLAGGGETQYF. Written as DNA, the CDR3 is TGTGCCAGCAAGCTAGCGGGGGGCGGGGAGACCCAGTACTTC. The full variable domain, rest sourced from reference TRBV7-2 and TRBJ2-5, is GAGVSQSPSNKVTEKGKDVELRCDPISGHTALYWYRQSLGQGLEFLIYFQGNSAPDKSGLPSDRFSAERTGGSVSTLTIQRTQQEDSAVYLCASKLAGGGETQYFGPGTRLLVL.

The chain recombines TRBV7-3 with TRBJ2-3; possible D gene TRBD2, 6 bases. The CDR3 length is 16 residues. V gave up 2 bases and J gave up 1 base, with 13 bases separating them. Germline loops: CDR1 SGHTA, CDR2 FQGTGA. DNA for the CDR3: TGTGCCAGCAGCTTAGTCGGGAGCCCCCGCACAGATACGCAGTATTTT. Its protein is CASSLVGSPRTDTQYF.

CDR3 region: CASSKVRGPRETQYF. For the CDR3, the DNA is TGTGCCAGCAGCAAGGTTAGGGGGCCTCGTGAGACCCAGTACTTC. V and J are TRBV7-6 and TRBJ2-5; TRBD1 agrees at 7 bases. V lost 5 bases to trimming and J lost 5 bases; unmatched junction nucleotides: 11. Germline V gene sequence: CDR1 SGHVS, CDR2 FNYEAQ. The CDR3 consists of 15 residues.

V gene TRBV7-8 combines with J gene TRBJ2-4; the match to TRBD1 covers 7 bases. In germline, CDR1 is SGHVS, CDR2 FQNEAQ. CDR3 size: 14 residues. With 5 bases clipped from V and 5 bases from J, the junction kept 6 bases outside the gene matches. The CDR3 DNA sequence: TGTGCCAGCAGCCTATGGGACAGTCAAAACATTCAGTACTTC. Translating gives CASSLWDSQNIQYF.

V and J are TRBV19 and TRBJ2-3; D possibly corresponds to TRBD2 (6 bases). The CDR3 totals 14 residues. The germline V and J ends were trimmed by 5 bases and 6 bases, with 15 bases remaining between them. The germline V gene encodes CDR1 LNHDA and CDR2 SQIVND (reference sequence). The DNA of the CDR3 is TGTGCCAGTAGTGTTGGGACTGCCAGGGATACGCAGTATTTT. This translates into CASSVGTARDTQYF.

The chain joins TRBV7-6 to TRBJ2-3; D not certain. CDR1 is SGHVS, CDR2 FNYEAQ, per germline. The CDR3 length is 14 residues. The V and J ends lost 4 bases and 0 bases respectively, with 8 bases between them. CDR3 DNA: TGTGCCAGCAGCTGGAGAGCTAGCACAGATACGCAGTATTTT. Amino acid sequence: CASSWRASTDTQYF. The whole variable domain, remainder taken from reference TRBV7-6 and TRBJ2-3, is GAGVSQSPRYKVTKRGQDVALRCDPISGHVSLYWYRQALGQGPEFLTYFNYEAQQDKSGLPNDRFSAERPEGSISTLTIQRTEQRDSAMYRCASSWRASTDTQYFGPGTRLTVL.